This TCR beta chain derives from a study of OX40 agonist ivuxolimab in advanced cancers. Overall study: Three partial responders included one hepatocellular carcinoma patient and two cutaneous melanoma patients. Study-wide findings and caveats: There were also nonresponders showing low normalized T-cell clonal expansion. The work left the antigen specificity of expanded peripheral T cells undetermined.

TCRdb keeps only in-frame clones here, not all; method: immunoSEQ multiplex PCR. The table includes approximately 81,000 clones, 70% to 90% detected once. On this clone: The target antigen is unknown.

CDR3 length equals 16 residues. Trimming cost V 5 bases and J 3 bases; bases outside gene matches: 10. The germline V gene encodes CDR1 SGHAT and CDR2 FQDESV (reference sequence). This receptor was obtained from an adult with an advanced solid tumor such as melanoma, head and neck, liver or kidney cancer. The V and J genes are TRBV11-1 and TRBJ2-7; 10 bases match TRBD1. Sequences were derived from CD4+ or CD8+ T cells sorted from blood, sampled in a trial of the OX40 agonist ivuxolimab. Here the CDR3 reads CASSRLGGQGVYEQYF. CDR3 coding DNA: TGTGCCAGCAGCCGATTAGGAGGACAGGGGGTCTACGAGCAGTACTTC.